This T cell receptor (beta chain) derives from a study of cytomegalovirus exposure and HLA in healthy donors. Across the whole study: As an earlier analysis found, roughly 170 million T cells yielded about 120 million unique TCR beta sequences. Broader study findings: Analyzed later, most CMV-associated TCR beta chains appeared HLA-restricted. Among the most significant clusters, several appeared linked to common viral pathogens in a later analysis. Later, an analysis showed that TCR beta chains associated with HLA were more clonally expanded than others that were equally common.

The V and J ends lost 4 bases and 0 bases respectively, with 17 bases between them. The length of the CDR3 is 18 residues. Germline assignment: CDR1 SGHRS and CDR2 YFSETQ. This clone was counted between two and nine times. No antigen is known for it. PCR employed 60 Vbeta and 13 Jbeta primers. Generated by immunoSEQ multiplex PCR, the TCRdb table keeps only in-frame clones and is missing some. Of about 180,000 clones detected, roughly 88% appear once; the ten largest clones hold 1.2%. The sequence was collected from a boy younger than 10 in good health and CMV-seronegative. The chain employs TRBV5-1 and TRBJ2-6; D may match TRBD1 or TRBD2 (6 bases each). Specimen: PBMCs. CDR3 protein: CASSMGGQTFSGANVLTF. The CDR3 DNA reads as TGCGCCAGCAGCATGGGAGGACAGACCTTCTCTGGGGCCAACGTCCTGACTTTC.